The 22 T cell receptor beta chains reported below all come from one sample, sequenced in a study of cytomegalovirus exposure and HLA in healthy donors. PCR primers comprised 60 Vbeta and 13 Jbeta primers. Only in-frame clones appear in the TCRdb table, and some are missing; sequencing was by immunoSEQ multiplex PCR. The sample contains approximately 190,000 clones, approximately 88% of which appear only once. Material: PBMCs. The source is a woman in her forties or fifties in good health and CMV-seropositive.

This clone occurred a few times. The rearrangement uses TRBV5-1 and TRBJ1-1, with a weak D call TRBD1 (5 bases). This CDR3 has 12 residues. Germline CDR1 reads SGHRS; CDR2 reads YFSETQ. V was trimmed by 0 bases and J by 5 bases, leaving 5 bases between them. Here the CDR3 reads CASSLEGTEAFF. DNA of the CDR3: TGCGCCAGCAGCTTGGAGGGGACTGAAGCTTTCTTT.

This clone occurred a few times. This chain uses TRBV5-6 with TRBJ1-4; 9 bases map to TRBD1. The CDR3 runs to 15 residues. Germline lookup yields CDR1 SGHDT and CDR2 YYEEEE. The junction had 8 bases not matched to a gene; V was cut back by 4 bases and J by 7 bases. CDR3 protein: CASSLGTGKSEKLFF. The CDR3 bases are TGTGCCAGCAGCCTAGGGACAGGGAAAAGTGAAAAACTGTTTTTT.

The chain joins TRBV2 to TRBJ1-4; 7 bases map to TRBD1. CDR1 SNHLY and CDR2 FYNNEI come from the germline V gene. V dropped 5 bases and J dropped 3; count of bases not matched to a gene: 3. The CDR3 is 14 residues long. CDR3 amino acids: CASSYRGANEKLFF. The CDR3, as DNA: TGTGCCAGCAGTTACAGGGGAGCTAATGAAAAACTGTTTTTT.

This chain connects TRBV7-6 to TRBJ2-3; 8 nucleotides agree with TRBD2. Germline values: CDR1 SGHVS, CDR2 FNYEAQ. The CDR3 extends over 14 amino acids. Losses at the gene ends were 3 bases for V and 1 base for J; bases not matched to a gene: 0. The CDR3 DNA sequence: TGTGCCAGCAGCTTTAGCGGGGGCACAGATACGCAGTATTTT. It is translated as CASSFSGGTDTQYF.

Here the CDR3 DNA reads TGTGCCAGTAGTATAGGCAGGACTAGCGGGGGGACTAGATCCTACAATGAGCAGTTCTTC. Its translation: CASSIGRTSGGTRSYNEQFF. J is TRBJ2-1 and V is TRBV19; 14 nucleotides agree with TRBD2. Trimming took 1 base from V and 1 from J; bases not matched to a gene: 9. CDR3 length: 20 amino acids. Germline lookup yields CDR1 LNHDA and CDR2 SQIVND (reference sequence).

The V call is TRBV2, the J call TRBJ1-2; D is unresolved. The CDR3 is made up of 11 amino acids. Germline assignment: CDR1 SNHLY and CDR2 FYNNEI. Trimming stripped 5 bases from V and 2 bases from J, with 3 bases between. In nucleotides, the CDR3 is TGTGCCAGCAGTCCAAACTATGGCTACACCTTC. Protein sequence: CASSPNYGYTF.

This sequence joins TRBV7-8 and TRBJ2-7, with D possibly TRBD1 on 5 matching bases. Trimming stripped 4 bases from V and 2 bases from J, with 9 bases between. The germline V gene has CDR1 SGHVS and CDR2 FQNEAQ. The CDR3 consists of 13 residues. This CDR3 reads CASSSTAPYEQYF. The CDR3 DNA reads TGTGCCAGCAGCTCGACAGCTCCCTACGAGCAGTACTTC. The variable domain in full, completed from reference TRBV7-8 and TRBJ2-7, reads GAGVSQSPRYKVAKRGQDVALRCDPISGHVSLFWYQQALGQGPEFLTYFQNEAQLDKSGLPSDRFFAERPEGSVSTLKIQRTQQEDSAVYLCASSSTAPYEQYFGPGTRLTVT.

This clone was observed a handful of times. The chain combines TRBV19 with TRBJ1-5; 7 bases match TRBD1. The germline V gene has CDR1 LNHDA and CDR2 SQIVND (reference sequence). V shed 6 bases and J 4 bases; nucleotides not matched to a gene: 6. The CDR3 length is 14 residues. CDR3 loop: CASSPQQGNQPQHF. Here the CDR3 DNA reads TGTGCCAGTAGCCCACAACAGGGGAATCAGCCCCAGCATTTT.

The rearrangement links TRBV9 to TRBJ1-1; maybe TRBD1 (5 bases). V lost 0 bases, J lost 1 base, and 13 bases lay in between. Germline assignment: CDR1 SGDLS and CDR2 YYNGEE. The CDR3 consists of 16 residues. CDR3 DNA: TGTGCCAGCAGCGTAGCGGCGATACAGGCGAACACTGAAGCTTTCTTT. Protein: CASSVAAIQANTEAFF.

V is TRBV6-5 and J is TRBJ2-1; TRBD2 agrees at 10 bases. After removal of 7 bases from V and 8 bases from J, the junction contained 8 bases not matched to a gene. CDR1 is MNHEY, CDR2 SVGAGI, per germline. CDR3 length: 14 amino acids. The CDR3 sequence is CASKSGGAGHEQFF. CDR3 DNA: TGTGCCAGCAAGAGCGGGGGGGCTGGACATGAGCAGTTCTTC.

V gene TRBV12-5 combines with J gene TRBJ2-7; 11 bases are a match to TRBD2. V was pared by 5 bases and J by 5 bases, with 2 bases of the junction left unmatched. Germline CDR1 and CDR2: LGHNT and FRNRAP. The CDR3 is 13 amino acids. The CDR3 nucleotides read TGTGCTAGTGGTCTAGCGGGGGGACACGAGCAGTACTTC. It is translated as CASGLAGGHEQYF.

This clone has a single count. V gene TRBV7-9 combines with J gene TRBJ2-5; D ambiguous. From germline, CDR1 is SEHNR and CDR2 FQNEAQ (reference sequence). This CDR3 region has 14 residues. Deletions cut 4 bases from V and 0 bases from J, with 9 bases between. CDR3 nucleotide sequence: TGTGCCAGCAGCTCAGGCGATTACCAAGAGACCCAGTACTTC. Protein: CASSSGDYQETQYF.

As concerns this clone: Sequence at one end of the junction differs from germline and may be a read error. The chain links TRBV7-9 to TRBJ1-2; possibly TRBD1 for D (6 bases). Germline V gives CDR1 SEHNR, CDR2 FQNEAQ (reference sequence). The CDR3 length is 12 residues. CDR3 sequence reads: CSSSLGGGGYTF. In nucleotides, the CDR3 is TGTTCCAGCAGCTTGGGAGGGGGAGGCTACACCTTC.

This clone was seen once. Other DNA sequences from this sample encode an identical CDR3 as well. The chain employs TRBV6-5 and TRBJ2-2, with D possibly TRBD2 on 6 matching bases. The CDR3 length is 14 residues. Trimming shortened V by 0 bases and J by 5 bases, and 7 bases separated the two germline ends. The germline V gene has CDR1 MNHEY and CDR2 SVGAGI. This chain's CDR3 is CASSYSGTTGELFF. DNA of the CDR3: TGTGCCAGCAGTTACTCGGGGACTACCGGGGAGCTGTTTTTT.

This clone has only one observation. The chain links TRBV11-3 to TRBJ2-7; D is perhaps TRBD1 (6 bases). Trimming took off 5 bases at V and 6 bases at J, with 14 bases between the two ends. The CDR3 totals 13 residues. Germline V gene data show CDR1 as SGHNT and CDR2 as YENEEA. CDR3 residues: CASSLQPGAEQYF. The CDR3 DNA reads TGTGCCAGCAGCCTACAACCAGGGGCCGAGCAGTACTTC.

The CDR3: CTSCGSAYEQYF. The DNA for the CDR3 is TGCACCAGCTGCGGTAGCGCCTACGAGCAGTACTTC. The chain recombines TRBV1 with TRBJ2-7; TRBD2, as called in the table, went unchecked against the DNA. TRBV1 is noted as a pseudogene. This CDR3 comprises 12 residues.

This chain connects TRBV19 to TRBJ1-1, with D possibly matching TRBD1 (5 bases). This CDR3 comprises 12 residues. V was shortened by 8 bases and J by 1 base, with 8 bases between the two germline ends. Germline assignment: CDR1 LNHDA and CDR2 SQIVND (reference sequence). CDR3 DNA sequence: TGTGCCAGTGCTACAGGGAACACTGAAGCTTTCTTT. Its protein product is CASATGNTEAFF. Full variable domain (outside the CDR3, taken from reference TRBV19 and TRBJ1-1): DGGITQSPKYLFRKEGQNVTLSCEQNLNHDAMYWYRQDPGQGLRLIYYSQIVNDFQKGDIAEGYSVSREKKESFPLTVTSAQKNPTAFYLCASATGNTEAFFGQGTRLTVV.

The J gene is TRBJ1-1, the V gene TRBV6-1; D remains unclear. Germline CDR1 MNHNS, CDR2 SASEGT. V lost 8 bases, J lost 7 bases, and 11 bases lay in between. CDR3 length: 11 amino acids. The CDR3 region has the DNA TGTGCCAGCGGTAGAGAGCATGAAGCTTTCTTT. Translating it yields CASGREHEAFF.

The chain recombines TRBV6-6 with TRBJ1-6; D unresolved. This CDR3 has 15 residues. V dropped 4 bases and J dropped 7 bases, with 14 bases sitting between them. CDR1 is MNHNY, CDR2 SVGAGI, per germline (reference sequence). The CDR3, as DNA: TGTGCCAGCAGTTTCCCCCCGGCGGGAAATTCACCCCTCCACTTT. It translates to CASSFPPAGNSPLHF.

V is TRBV5-1 and J is TRBJ1-4; D possibly corresponds to TRBD1 (6 bases). The V gene lost 8 bases and the J gene lost 4 bases, with 15 bases spanning the gap. This CDR3 has 14 residues. Germline assignment: CDR1 SGHRS and CDR2 YFSETQ. This CDR3 is CASSQGTGNEKLFF. The CDR3 nucleotides are TGCGCCAGTTCGCAGGGGACGGGTAATGAAAAACTGTTTTTT.

CDR3 in DNA: TGCGCCAGCAGCGCAGCTAGCGGGTTAACGTACGAGCAGTACTTC. Residues: CASSAASGLTYEQYF. The V call is TRBV5-1, the J call TRBJ2-7, with 8 bases that match TRBD2. The CDR3 has 15 amino acids. The V gene end was trimmed by 4 bases and the J gene end by 4 bases; junction bases not matched to a gene: 10. Germline loops: CDR1 SGHRS, CDR2 YFSETQ.

The genes are TRBV6-5 and TRBJ2-7; D might be TRBD2 (5 bases). V dropped 0 bases and J dropped 4 bases, with 13 bases sitting between them. There are 15 residues in the CDR3. CDR1 and CDR2 from the germline V gene are MNHEY and SVGAGI. The CDR3 coding sequence is TGTGCCAGCAGTTACTCGGCGGGTCCCTTTTACGAGCAGTACTTC. It translates to CASSYSAGPFYEQYF.